This T cell receptor beta chain was documented in a study of human T cells and chemical hapten exposure. Study-wide points: A positive correlation with patch test score was shown by PT1 expanded TCR counts.

The study used a library that attached unique molecular identifiers to individual cDNA molecules. MiXCR, applied by TCRdb to the RACE reads, yields one record per CDR3 protein. The data contain 100,000 or so distinct CDR3 sequences, 8% to 11% of them singletons. Sample time point: patch test 1, 2 weeks after DPC sensitization. Treatment denoted: therapeutic diphenylcyclopropenone sensitization with weekly scalp DPC. Germline CDR1 is DFQATT and CDR2 is SNEGSKA (reference sequence). CDR3 length equals 13 residues. The V gene lost 6 bases and the J gene lost 2 bases, with 10 bases spanning the gap. About this clonotype itself: Its antigen remains unknown.

This chain connects TRBV20-1 to TRBJ2-2, with D possibly TRBD2 on 6 matching bases. This clonotype originated in a man aged 40-55 years with alopecia areata. Some clones in this sample may be carry-over from other donors' samples. Sequencing was performed on whole blood, taken in connection with sensitization to the hapten diphenylcyclopropenone (DPC). This chain's CDR3 is CSARDFNTGELFF. The CDR3 DNA sequence: TGCAGTGCGAGGGACTTCAACACCGGGGAGCTGTTTTTT.